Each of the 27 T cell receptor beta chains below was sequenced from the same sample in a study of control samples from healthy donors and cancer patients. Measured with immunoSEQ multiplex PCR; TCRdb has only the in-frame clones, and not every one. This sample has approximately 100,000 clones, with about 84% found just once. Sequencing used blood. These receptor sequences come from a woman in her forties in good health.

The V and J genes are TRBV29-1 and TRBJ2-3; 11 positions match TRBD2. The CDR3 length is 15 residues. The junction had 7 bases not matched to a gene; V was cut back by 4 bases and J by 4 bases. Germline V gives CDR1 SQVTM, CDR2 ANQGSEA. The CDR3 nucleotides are TGCAGCGTTGGGTTAGCGGGGGGGAGCCCAGATACGCAGTATTTT. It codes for CSVGLAGGSPDTQYF.

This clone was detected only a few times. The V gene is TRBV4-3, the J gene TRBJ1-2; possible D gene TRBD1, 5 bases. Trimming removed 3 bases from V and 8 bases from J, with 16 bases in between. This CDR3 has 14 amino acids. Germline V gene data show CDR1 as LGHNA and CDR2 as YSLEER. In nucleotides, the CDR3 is TGCGCCAGCAGCCAGGACACGATACGAGGAGGCTACACCTTC. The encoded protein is CASSQDTIRGGYTF.

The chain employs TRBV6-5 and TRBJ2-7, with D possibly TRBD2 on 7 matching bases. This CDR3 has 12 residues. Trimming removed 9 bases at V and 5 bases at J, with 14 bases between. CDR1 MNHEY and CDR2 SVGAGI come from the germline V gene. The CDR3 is CASKGGGNEQYF. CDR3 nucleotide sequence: TGTGCCAGTAAAGGGGGGGGAAACGAGCAGTACTTC.

The chain's CDR3 is CSASRQHNQPQHF. The CDR3 bases are TGCAGTGCTAGTCGTCAGCATAATCAGCCCCAGCATTTT. J is TRBJ1-5 and V is TRBV20-1, with no clear D. The ends were cut back, 3 bases at V and 4 bases at J, with 10 bases in the middle. This CDR3 is 13 amino acids long. Germline V gene sequence: CDR1 DFQATT, CDR2 SNEGSKA (reference sequence).

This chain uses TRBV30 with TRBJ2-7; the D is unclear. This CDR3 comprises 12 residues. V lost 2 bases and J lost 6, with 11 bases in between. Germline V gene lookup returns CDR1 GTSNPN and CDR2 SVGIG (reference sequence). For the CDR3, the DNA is TGTGCCTGGAGTCCCCTGACCGGCGAGCAGTACTTC. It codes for CAWSPLTGEQYF.

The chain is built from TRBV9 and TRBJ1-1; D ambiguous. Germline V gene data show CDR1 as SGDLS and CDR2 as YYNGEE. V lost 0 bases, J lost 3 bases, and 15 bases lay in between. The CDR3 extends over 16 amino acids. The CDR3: CASSVGVNREDTEAFF. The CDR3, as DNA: TGTGCCAGCAGCGTAGGGGTGAACCGGGAGGACACTGAAGCTTTCTTT.

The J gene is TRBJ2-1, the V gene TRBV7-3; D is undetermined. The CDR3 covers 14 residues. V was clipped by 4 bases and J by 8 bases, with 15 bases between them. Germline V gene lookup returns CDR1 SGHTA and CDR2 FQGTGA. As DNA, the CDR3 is TGTGCCAGCAGCTCTTCCTTGCAGTCCGATGAGCAGTTCTTC. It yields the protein CASSSSLQSDEQFF.

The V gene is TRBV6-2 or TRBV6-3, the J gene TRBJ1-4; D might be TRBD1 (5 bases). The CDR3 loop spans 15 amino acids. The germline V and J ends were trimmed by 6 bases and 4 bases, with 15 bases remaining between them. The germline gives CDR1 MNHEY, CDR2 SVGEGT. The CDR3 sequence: CASSALGTGNEKLFF. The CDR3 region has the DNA TGTGCCAGCAGCGCTTTAGGGACGGGTAATGAAAAACTGTTTTTT.

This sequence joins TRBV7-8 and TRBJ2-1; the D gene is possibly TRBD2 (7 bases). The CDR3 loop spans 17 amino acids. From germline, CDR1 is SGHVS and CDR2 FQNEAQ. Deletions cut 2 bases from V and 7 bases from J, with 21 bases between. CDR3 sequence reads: CASSLIGGAGARNEQFF. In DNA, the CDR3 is TGTGCCAGCAGCTTAATAGGGGGTGCGGGGGCTAGGAATGAGCAGTTCTTC.

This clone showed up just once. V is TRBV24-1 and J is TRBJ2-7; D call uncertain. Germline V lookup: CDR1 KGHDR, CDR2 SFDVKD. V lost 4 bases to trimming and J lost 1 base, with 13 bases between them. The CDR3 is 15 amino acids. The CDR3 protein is CATSDPHGTSYEQYF. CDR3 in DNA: TGTGCCACCAGTGACCCTCATGGAACTTCCTACGAGCAGTACTTC.

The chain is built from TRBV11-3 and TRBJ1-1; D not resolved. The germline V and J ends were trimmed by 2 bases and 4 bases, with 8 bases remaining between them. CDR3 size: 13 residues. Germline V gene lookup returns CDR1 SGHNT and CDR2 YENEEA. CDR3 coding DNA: TGTGCCAGCAGCTTAAGTACCACCACTGAAGCTTTCTTT. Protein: CASSLSTTTEAFF.

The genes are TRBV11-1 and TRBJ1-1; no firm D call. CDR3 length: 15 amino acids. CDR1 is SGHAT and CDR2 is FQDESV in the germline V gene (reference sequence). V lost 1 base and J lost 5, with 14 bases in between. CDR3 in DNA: TGTGCCAGCAGCTTAGGAGGCCTTGCGGGGACTGAAGCTTTCTTT. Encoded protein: CASSLGGLAGTEAFF.

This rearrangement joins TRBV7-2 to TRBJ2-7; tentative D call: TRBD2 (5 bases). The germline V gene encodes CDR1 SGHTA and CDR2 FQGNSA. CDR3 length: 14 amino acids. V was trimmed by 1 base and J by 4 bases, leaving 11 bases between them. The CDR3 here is CASSLDPSGYEQYF. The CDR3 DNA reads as TGTGCCAGCAGCTTAGACCCATCGGGGTACGAGCAGTACTTC. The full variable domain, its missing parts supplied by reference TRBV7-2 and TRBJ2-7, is GAGVSQSPSNKVTEKGKDVELRCDPISGHTALYWYRQSLGQGLEFLIYFQGNSAPDKSGLPSDRFSAERTGGSVSTLTIQRTQQEDSAVYLCASSLDPSGYEQYFGPGTRLTVT.

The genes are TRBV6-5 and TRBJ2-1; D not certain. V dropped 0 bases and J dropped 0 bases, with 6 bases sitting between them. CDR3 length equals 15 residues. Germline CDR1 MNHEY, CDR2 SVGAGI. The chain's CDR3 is CASSYSPSSYNEQFF. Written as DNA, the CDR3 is TGTGCCAGCAGTTACTCCCCCAGCTCCTACAATGAGCAGTTCTTC.

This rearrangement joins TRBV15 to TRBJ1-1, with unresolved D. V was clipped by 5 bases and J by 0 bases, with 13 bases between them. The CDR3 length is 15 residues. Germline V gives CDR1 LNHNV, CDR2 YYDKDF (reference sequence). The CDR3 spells CATSSRLPLNTEAFF. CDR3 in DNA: TGTGCCACCAGCTCCCGCCTCCCGTTGAACACTGAAGCTTTCTTT.

CDR3 nucleotide sequence: TGTGCCAGCAGCGAAGGTACAGGGTCTTACGAGCAGTACTTC. Its translation: CASSEGTGSYEQYF. The chain is built from TRBV25-1 and TRBJ2-7, with D tentatively TRBD1 (6 bases). V was shortened by 6 bases and J by 4 bases, with 16 bases between the two germline ends. CDR1 and CDR2 from the germline V gene are MGHDK and SYGVNS. CDR3 length: 14 residues.

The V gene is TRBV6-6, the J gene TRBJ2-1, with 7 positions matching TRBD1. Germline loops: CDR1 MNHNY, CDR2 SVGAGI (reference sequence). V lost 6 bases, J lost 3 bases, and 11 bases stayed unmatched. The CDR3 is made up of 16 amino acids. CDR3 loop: CASSTGVRFRYNEQFF. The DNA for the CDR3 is TGTGCCAGCAGCACAGGGGTTCGATTTCGCTACAATGAGCAGTTCTTC.

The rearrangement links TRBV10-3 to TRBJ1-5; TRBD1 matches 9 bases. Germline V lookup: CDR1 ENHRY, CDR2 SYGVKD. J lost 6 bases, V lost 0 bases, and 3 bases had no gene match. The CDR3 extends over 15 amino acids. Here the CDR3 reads CAISESGTGIQPQHF. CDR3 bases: TGTGCCATCAGTGAGTCCGGGACAGGGATTCAGCCCCAGCATTTT.

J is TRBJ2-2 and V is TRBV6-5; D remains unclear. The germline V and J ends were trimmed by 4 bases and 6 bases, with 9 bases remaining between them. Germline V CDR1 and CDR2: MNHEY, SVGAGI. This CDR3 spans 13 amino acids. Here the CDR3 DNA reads TGTGCCAGCAGTTCCCCCGGATCCGGGGAGCTGTTTTTT. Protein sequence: CASSSPGSGELFF.

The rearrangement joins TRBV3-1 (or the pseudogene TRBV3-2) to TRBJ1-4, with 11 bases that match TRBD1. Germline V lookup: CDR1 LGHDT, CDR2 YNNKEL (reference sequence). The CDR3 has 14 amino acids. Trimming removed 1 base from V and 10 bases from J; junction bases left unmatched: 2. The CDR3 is CASSQGTGGGKLFF. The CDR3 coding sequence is TGTGCCAGCAGCCAAGGGACAGGGGGCGGAAAACTGTTTTTT.

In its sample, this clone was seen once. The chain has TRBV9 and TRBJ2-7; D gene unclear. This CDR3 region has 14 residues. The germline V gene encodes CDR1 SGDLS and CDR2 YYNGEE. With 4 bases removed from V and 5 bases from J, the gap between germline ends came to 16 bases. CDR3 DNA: TGTGCCAGCAGCCCAACGACAACGCCAGACGAGCAGTACTTC. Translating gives CASSPTTTPDEQYF.

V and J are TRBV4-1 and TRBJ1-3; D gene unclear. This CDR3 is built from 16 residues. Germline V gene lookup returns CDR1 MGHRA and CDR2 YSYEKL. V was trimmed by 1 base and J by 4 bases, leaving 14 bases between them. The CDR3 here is CASSQGAGVSGNTIYF. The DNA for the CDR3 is TGCGCCAGCAGCCAAGGGGCGGGTGTCTCCGGAAACACCATATATTTT.

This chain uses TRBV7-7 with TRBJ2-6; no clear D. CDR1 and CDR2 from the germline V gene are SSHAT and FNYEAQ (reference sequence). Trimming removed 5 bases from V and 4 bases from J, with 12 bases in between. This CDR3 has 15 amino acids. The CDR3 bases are TGTGCCAGCAGCCCCGATCTGAGAGGGGCCAACGTCCTGACTTTC. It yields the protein CASSPDLRGANVLTF.

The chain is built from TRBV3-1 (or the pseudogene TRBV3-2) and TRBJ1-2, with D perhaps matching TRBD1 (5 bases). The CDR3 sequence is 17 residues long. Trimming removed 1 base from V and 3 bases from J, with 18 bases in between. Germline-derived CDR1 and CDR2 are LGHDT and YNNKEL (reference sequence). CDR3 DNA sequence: TGTGCCAGCAGCCAAGCCCTAGGGGTTCCCGAGGACTATGGCTACACCTTC. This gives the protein CASSQALGVPEDYGYTF.

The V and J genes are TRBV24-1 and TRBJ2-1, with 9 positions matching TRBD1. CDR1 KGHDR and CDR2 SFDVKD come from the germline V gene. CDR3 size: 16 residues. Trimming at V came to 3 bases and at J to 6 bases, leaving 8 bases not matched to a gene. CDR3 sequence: CATSDVAGTGSNEQFF. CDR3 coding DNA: TGTGCCACCAGTGATGTTGCTGGGACAGGGTCCAATGAGCAGTTCTTC.

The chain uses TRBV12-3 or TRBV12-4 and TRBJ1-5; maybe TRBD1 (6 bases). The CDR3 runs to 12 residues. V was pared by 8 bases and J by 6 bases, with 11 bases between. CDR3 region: CASSRGGQPQHF. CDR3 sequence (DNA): TGTGCCAGCTCTCGAGGGGGTCAGCCCCAGCATTTT.

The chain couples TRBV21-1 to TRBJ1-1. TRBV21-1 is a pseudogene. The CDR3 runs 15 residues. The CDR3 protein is CASSKWGSLNTEAFF. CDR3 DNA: TGTGCCAGCAGCAAATGGGGAAGCCTGAACACTGAAGCTTTCTTT.